These 15 T cell receptor beta chains share one sample of origin, sequenced in a study of T cells in Graves' hyperthyroidism and ophthalmopathy. Amplification of TCR beta CDR3 regions used RNA as the template. When the TCR CDR3 underwent first-round RT-PCR, the HTBI primer set was used. TCRdb re-called the multiplex PCR reads through MiXCR, storing one row per CDR3 protein. The sample contains roughly 720,000 distinct CDR3 sequences, 17% of which appear only once. The specimen was blood. These receptors all come from a man between 50 and 59 years old with Graves' hyperthyroidism.

The sample holds one count of this clonotype. This may arise from a read error, as a much more abundant clone is one base away. This rearrangement joins TRBV6-1 to TRBJ2-1; the D gene could be TRBD1 or TRBD2 (5 bases each). The CDR3 sequence is 14 residues long. Deletions cut 7 bases from V and 0 bases from J, with 10 bases between. From germline, CDR1 is MNHNS and CDR2 SASEGT. CDR3 bases: TGTGCCAGCAACGGGGCGAGCTCCTACAATGAGCAGTTCTTC. Its protein product is CASNGASSYNEQFF.

In its sample, this clonotype was seen many times. This rearrangement joins TRBV10-1 to TRBJ2-5, with TRBD2 matching 13 bases. V trimming: 0 bases; J trimming: 3 bases; junction bases outside the gene matches: 7. The germline CDR1 and CDR2 sequences are WNHNN and SYGVQD (reference sequence). This CDR3 comprises 18 residues. CDR3 DNA: TGCGCCAGCAGTGAGTCCGGGACTAGCGGGAAAAAAGAAGAGACCCAGTACTTC. As protein: CASSESGTSGKKEETQYF.

This chain joins TRBV6-2 or TRBV6-3 and TRBJ2-1; 11 bases map to TRBD1. The trim removed 5 bases at V and 8 bases at J, leaving 8 bases unmatched. The CDR3 covers 15 residues. Germline CDR1 MNHEY, CDR2 SVGEGT. CDR3 sequence: CASSKGQGASDEQFF. CDR3 DNA: TGTGCCAGCAGTAAAGGACAGGGGGCTAGCGATGAGCAGTTCTTC.

This clonotype was recorded many times. The V and J genes are TRBV7-3 and TRBJ1-3; 7 bases match TRBD1. V shed 5 bases and J 4 bases; nucleotides not matched to a gene: 8. This CDR3 is built from 15 residues. Germline CDR1 reads SGHTA; CDR2 reads FQGTGA. CDR3 sequence: CASSRTGDEGNTIYF. CDR3 DNA: TGTGCCAGCAGCAGGACAGGAGACGAGGGAAACACCATATATTTT.

The chain uses TRBV7-6 and TRBJ2-1, with D uncertain. The CDR3 spans 15 residues. V was pared by 5 bases and J by 8 bases, with 19 bases between. Germline V lookup: CDR1 SGHVS, CDR2 FNYEAQ. The CDR3 loop is CASSPGPWVGHEQFF. The CDR3 DNA reads as TGTGCCAGCAGCCCCGGGCCCTGGGTGGGCCATGAGCAGTTCTTC.

This clonotype has just a few counts. The chain uses TRBV9 and TRBJ1-3; D unresolved. The germline V gene encodes CDR1 SGDLS and CDR2 YYNGEE. Trimming removed 2 bases at V and 0 bases at J, with 9 bases between. CDR3 length: 15 residues. The CDR3 region has the DNA TGTGCCAGCAGCGTGGAGGGATTCTCTGGAAACACCATATATTTT. Its protein is CASSVEGFSGNTIYF.

This clonotype occurred many times. This chain connects TRBV19 to TRBJ2-5; tentative D call: TRBD1 (6 bases). Germline V gene data show CDR1 as LNHDA and CDR2 as SQIVND (reference sequence). V gave up 8 bases and J gave up 0 bases, with 16 bases separating them. The CDR3 contains 15 residues. CDR3 loop: CASAIYRADQETQYF. For the CDR3, the DNA is TGTGCCAGTGCGATCTACAGGGCCGACCAAGAGACCCAGTACTTC.

This rearrangement joins TRBV2 to TRBJ1-4; D is ambiguous. Germline CDR1 is SNHLY and CDR2 is FYNNEI. The V and J ends lost 7 bases and 7 bases respectively, with 7 bases between them. This CDR3 contains 11 residues. This CDR3 is CASMRIEKLFF. The DNA for the CDR3 is TGTGCCAGCATGAGAATTGAAAAACTGTTTTTT.

V and J are TRBV6-1 and TRBJ1-1, with unresolved D. V was trimmed by 10 bases and J by 0 bases, leaving 12 bases between them. This CDR3 is built from 13 residues. The germline CDR1 and CDR2 sequences are MNHNS and SASEGT. CDR3 sequence: CATENGVNTEAFF. CDR3 coding DNA: TGTGCCACCGAAAATGGGGTGAACACTGAAGCTTTCTTT.

This chain joins TRBV5-1 and TRBJ1-6; 8 bases map to TRBD1. The CDR3 spans 16 residues. V shed 0 bases, J shed 10 bases, and the junction held 9 bases outside the gene matches. Germline V CDR1 and CDR2: SGHRS, YFSETQ. CDR3 protein: CASSLESQGAGSPLHF. CDR3 nucleotides: TGCGCCAGCAGCTTGGAGAGTCAGGGGGCCGGATCACCCCTCCACTTT.

This clonotype was counted at least ten times. The V call is TRBV14, the J call TRBJ1-1; tentatively, D is TRBD1 (6 bases). The V end lost 1 base, the J end lost 0 bases, and 12 bases lay between the germline ends. Germline lookup yields CDR1 SGHDN and CDR2 FVKESK. The CDR3 loop spans 16 amino acids. The CDR3 bases are TGTGCCAGCAGCCAAGCAGGGGCTGGGATGAACACTGAAGCTTTCTTT. Its protein product is CASSQAGAGMNTEAFF.

This chain joins TRBV4-2 and TRBJ1-1; D is possibly TRBD1 (5 bases). This CDR3 spans 14 amino acids. Trimming took 3 bases from V and 5 from J, leaving 13 bases between them. Germline CDR1 reads LGHNA; CDR2 reads YNFKEQ. The CDR3 coding sequence is TGTGCCAGCAGCCAGCTACAGGTGGATACTGAAGCTTTCTTT. This gives the protein CASSQLQVDTEAFF.

Comment on this clonotype: One junction end does not reproduce the germline sequence, and a read error may be involved. The chain uses TRBV28 and TRBJ2-7; D may correspond to TRBD1 or TRBD2 (5 bases each). CDR1 and CDR2 from the germline V gene are MDHEN and SYDVKM. This CDR3 region has 14 residues. CDR3 region: CACSPGTGSYEQYF. In DNA form, the CDR3 reads TGTGCCTGCAGTCCCGGGACCGGTTCCTACGAGCAGTACTTC.

The chain couples TRBV6-1 to TRBJ2-7; D unclear. The germline CDR1 and CDR2 sequences are MNHNS and SASEGT. CDR3 length equals 12 residues. Trimming stripped 2 bases from V and 5 bases from J, with 7 bases between. The CDR3 sequence is CASSEPPHEQYF. In DNA, the CDR3 is TGTGCCAGCAGTGAACCCCCCCACGAGCAGTACTTC.

The rearrangement joins TRBV19 to TRBJ1-5, with D possibly matching TRBD1 (5 bases). V lost 4 bases, J lost 6 bases, and 19 bases lay in between. This CDR3 has 16 residues. Germline V gene lookup returns CDR1 LNHDA and CDR2 SQIVND (reference sequence). CDR3 nucleotide sequence: TGTGCCAGTAGTACACGTGGGGGAGTAGGAGTTCAGCCCCAGCATTTT. It is translated as CASSTRGGVGVQPQHF.